Reported below is one T cell receptor beta chain. This sample stems from a study of T cell changes during pregnancy in multiple sclerosis. From germline, CDR1 is MNHEY and CDR2 SMNVEV (reference sequence). Trimming at V came to 4 bases and at J to 4 bases, leaving 8 bases not matched to a gene. The length of the CDR3 is 15 residues. TCRdb's table, derived via immunoSEQ multiplex PCR, lists solely in-frame clones and lacks some. The sample includes around 84,000 clones, around 94% of them seen just once. The input for sequencing was peripheral blood, taken in the second trimester of pregnancy. The TCR sequence derives from a female donor in good health, enrolled as a control in a pregnancy study. The chain employs TRBV27 and TRBJ2-7; 9 bases align to TRBD1. The CDR3 region has the DNA TGTGCCAGCAGTTCCTTACCGGGACAGGGTTACGAGCAGTACTTC. Translation: CASSSLPGQGYEQYF.